The 28 T cell receptor beta chains given below trace back to one sample, sequenced in a study of OX40 agonist ivuxolimab in advanced cancers. Generated by immunoSEQ multiplex PCR, the TCRdb table keeps only in-frame clones and is missing some. The sample records around 67,000 clones, 75% to 90% being singletons. The material sequenced was CD4+ or CD8+ T cells sorted from blood, taken in a trial of the OX40 agonist ivuxolimab. Every receptor here comes from an adult with an advanced solid tumor such as melanoma, head and neck, liver or kidney cancer.

The chain uses TRBV7-8 and TRBJ2-3, with TRBD1 identical over 9 bases. V was pared by 3 bases and J by 0 bases, with 7 bases of the junction left unmatched. Germline-derived CDR1 and CDR2 are SGHVS and FQNEAQ. The CDR3 runs to 17 residues. The CDR3 region has the DNA TGTGCCAGCAGCTTGGGGACAGGGCCTACGAGCACAGATACGCAGTATTTT. Translated: CASSLGTGPTSTDTQYF.

This clone showed up just a few times. V is TRBV5-6 and J is TRBJ1-4; D is unresolved. The CDR3 runs to 14 residues. Germline V CDR1 and CDR2: SGHDT, YYEEEE. V gave up 2 bases and J gave up 3 bases, with 8 bases separating them. The CDR3 reads CASSLSGANEKLFF. In nucleotides, the CDR3 is TGTGCCAGCAGCTTATCTGGGGCTAATGAAAAACTGTTTTTT.

Sample share makes this clone medium-sized. The rearrangement joins TRBV6-6 to TRBJ1-2; possible D gene TRBD1, 6 bases. Germline lookup yields CDR1 MNHNY and CDR2 SVGAGI (reference sequence). V shed 5 bases and J shed 5 bases, with 12 bases lying between them. The CDR3 sequence is 13 residues long. In nucleotides, the CDR3 is TGTGCCAGCAGTCCCCAAGGACAGTATGGCTACACCTTC. Translation: CASSPQGQYGYTF.

This rearrangement joins TRBV4-3 to TRBJ1-2; perhaps TRBD1 as D (5 bases). The CDR3 spans 16 residues. The V end lost 0 bases, the J end lost 3 bases, and 14 bases lay between the germline ends. The germline CDR1 and CDR2 sequences are LGHNA and YSLEER. The CDR3 here is CASSQDVGRGYYGYTF. Here the CDR3 DNA reads TGCGCCAGCAGCCAAGATGTGGGTCGGGGGTACTATGGCTACACCTTC.

This sequence joins TRBV9 and TRBJ1-6, with 7 positions matching TRBD1. CDR1 is SGDLS, CDR2 YYNGEE, per germline. The ends lost 4 bases at V and 6 bases at J; junction bases unmatched: 10. CDR3 length: 16 residues. CDR3 coding DNA: TGTGCCAGCAGCCGGCTCCAGGGGGATCGTAATTCACCCCTCCACTTT. Residues: CASSRLQGDRNSPLHF.

The rearrangement uses TRBV9 and TRBJ2-4; 8 bases are a match to TRBD1. The germline V gene has CDR1 SGDLS and CDR2 YYNGEE. The length of the CDR3 is 18 residues. The CDR3 spells CANSLQGVGYIAKNIQYF. In nucleotides, the CDR3 is TGTGCGAATTCCTTACAGGGGGTTGGGTATATAGCCAAAAACATTCAGTACTTC.

This chain joins TRBV10-1 and TRBJ1-1, with D maybe TRBD1 (5 bases). The V and J ends lost 6 bases and 6 bases respectively, with 14 bases between them. Germline CDR1 reads WNHNN; CDR2 reads SYGVQD (reference sequence). The CDR3 extends over 13 amino acids. The CDR3 region has the DNA TGCGCCAGCAGACCCACCCTGACAGCTGAAGCTTTCTTT. Translated: CASRPTLTAEAFF.

This clone was recorded only once. The J gene is TRBJ1-6, the V gene TRBV30, with 7 nucleotides matching TRBD1. V dropped 3 bases and J dropped 7; count of bases not matched to a gene: 6. CDR1 is GTSNPN and CDR2 is SVGIG in the germline V gene (reference sequence). The CDR3 covers 14 residues. In DNA, the CDR3 is TGTGCCTGGAGCAGGAGACAGGGCAATTCACCCCTCCACTTT. It codes for CAWSRRQGNSPLHF. Filled out from reference TRBV30 and TRBJ1-6, the complete variable domain reads SQTIHQWPATLVQPVGSPLSLECTVEGTSNPNLYWYRQAAGRGLQLLFYSVGIGQISSEVPQNLSASRPQDRQFILSSKKLLLSDSGFYLCAWSRRQGNSPLHFGNGTRLTVT.

The chain joins TRBV9 to TRBJ1-5, with D possibly being TRBD1 (6 bases). This CDR3 contains 15 residues. CDR1 SGDLS and CDR2 YYNGEE come from the germline V gene. V was cut by 0 bases and J by 5 bases, with 12 bases left in between. The CDR3 sequence is CASSVEWGLDQPQHF. Written as DNA, the CDR3 is TGTGCCAGCAGCGTAGAGTGGGGGCTAGATCAGCCCCAGCATTTT.

The DNA of the CDR3 is TGTGCCAGCTCACCACAGAGTGGGGTGAGCTATGGCTACACCTTC. Its translation: CASSPQSGVSYGYTF. The chain uses TRBV18 and TRBJ1-2; D unresolved. The V gene's germline CDR1 is KGHSH and CDR2 LQKENI. The V gene lost 1 base and the J gene lost 4 bases, with 13 bases spanning the gap. The CDR3 runs 15 residues. Combining the CDR3 with reference TRBV18 and TRBJ1-2 gives the whole variable domain NAGVMQNPRHLVRRRGQEARLRCSPMKGHSHVYWYRQLPEEGLKFMVYLQKENIIDESGMPKERFSAEFPKEGPSILRIQQVVRGDSAAYFCASSPQSGVSYGYTFGSGTRLTVV.

The genes are TRBV19 and TRBJ1-6, with 7 bases aligning to TRBD1. This CDR3 has 14 residues. V lost 4 bases and J lost 6; bases outside the gene matches: 3. The germline V gene has CDR1 LNHDA and CDR2 SQIVND (reference sequence). For the CDR3, the DNA is TGTGCCAGTAGTACAGGGGGGAGTAATTCACCCCTCCACTTT. Encoded protein: CASSTGGSNSPLHF.

V gene TRBV20-1 combines with J gene TRBJ1-1, with D unresolved. Germline CDR1 and CDR2: DFQATT and SNEGSKA (reference sequence). This CDR3 contains 11 residues. V lost 6 bases and J lost 4, with 9 bases in between. DNA of the CDR3: TGCAGTGCCAGACATGCCACTGAAGCTTTCTTT. This gives the protein CSARHATEAFF.

The rearrangement uses TRBV4-1 and TRBJ2-1; 10 bases fit TRBD1. V trimming: 3 bases; J trimming: 0 bases; junction bases outside the gene matches: 2. The CDR3 length is 16 residues. From germline, CDR1 is MGHRA and CDR2 YSYEKL. CDR3 nucleotide sequence: TGCGCCAGCAGCCAGAGGACAGGGGGCTCCTACAATGAGCAGTTCTTC. Its translation is CASSQRTGGSYNEQFF.

The chain has TRBV6-1 and TRBJ1-1; D not resolved. CDR1 and CDR2 (germline): MNHNS, SASEGT. CDR3 size: 15 residues. Trimming pared 0 bases from V and 5 bases from J, leaving 13 bases between. CDR3 nucleotides: TGTGCCAGCAGTGAAGCAGTACCCCTGGGGACTGAAGCTTTCTTT. It encodes CASSEAVPLGTEAFF.

The chain combines TRBV9 with TRBJ2-3; the match to TRBD2 covers 7 bases. V was pared by 5 bases and J by 2 bases, with 8 bases of the junction left unmatched. The CDR3 is 15 amino acids. Germline V gene data show CDR1 as SGDLS and CDR2 as YYNGEE. The CDR3 spells CASSEAGRYTDTQYF. In nucleotides, the CDR3 is TGTGCCAGCAGTGAAGCGGGGAGATACACAGATACGCAGTATTTT.

V usage is TRBV15 and J usage is TRBJ2-2; 9 bases are a match to TRBD1. This CDR3 comprises 15 residues. The germline V gene encodes CDR1 LNHNV and CDR2 YYDKDF (reference sequence). With 5 bases clipped from V and 4 bases from J, the junction kept 5 bases outside the gene matches. The CDR3 here is CATSGRTGATGELFF. CDR3 coding DNA: TGTGCCACCAGCGGACGGACAGGGGCCACCGGGGAGCTGTTTTTT.

V usage is TRBV9 and J usage is TRBJ1-2; D is uncertain. CDR1 is SGDLS, CDR2 YYNGEE, per germline. CDR3 size: 13 residues. V dropped 2 bases and J dropped 4 bases, with 9 bases sitting between them. The CDR3 region has the DNA TGTGCCAGCAGCGTCTTAGAAGGCTATGGCTACACCTTC. Protein: CASSVLEGYGYTF.

This clone was recorded only once. The chain carries TRBV19 and TRBJ1-1; D gene ambiguous. Germline V gives CDR1 LNHDA, CDR2 SQIVND (reference sequence). V was shortened by 11 bases and J by 5 bases, with 18 bases between the two germline ends. The CDR3 is 13 residues long. Here the CDR3 DNA reads TGTGCCGCTCGGGGAGGTATGGGGACTGAAGCTTTCTTT. Translation: CAARGGMGTEAFF.

This clone was seen a single time. The chain recombines TRBV27 with TRBJ2-7, with D perhaps TRBD2 (5 bases). CDR1 is MNHEY and CDR2 is SMNVEV in the germline V gene (reference sequence). The CDR3 spans 15 residues. V lost 3 bases and J 5 bases, leaving 17 bases between the germline ends. CDR3 nucleotides: TGTGCCAGCAGTTTCGAGGGCACTCCTTTCCACGAGCAGTACTTC. This sequence encodes CASSFEGTPFHEQYF.

This clone rates as medium-sized. This chain links TRBV4-2 with TRBJ2-7; D is ambiguous. Deletions cut 4 bases from V and 0 bases from J, with 10 bases between. The CDR3 contains 14 residues. Germline V lookup: CDR1 LGHNA, CDR2 YNFKEQ. DNA of the CDR3: TGTGCCAGCAGCCGTTCGGGCCCCTCCTACGAGCAGTACTTC. Residues: CASSRSGPSYEQYF.

The rearrangement links TRBV30 to TRBJ1-2; TRBD1 matches at 7 bases. Trimming cost V 3 bases and J 4 bases; bases outside gene matches: 5. The CDR3 runs 13 residues. Germline CDR1 is GTSNPN and CDR2 is SVGIG (reference sequence). The CDR3 nucleotides read TGTGCCTGGAGGACAGGGAGAGGCTATGGCTACACCTTC. Its protein is CAWRTGRGYGYTF. The complete variable domain, with remaining parts taken from reference TRBV30 and TRBJ1-2, reads SQTIHQWPATLVQPVGSPLSLECTVEGTSNPNLYWYRQAAGRGLQLLFYSVGIGQISSEVPQNLSASRPQDRQFILSSKKLLLSDSGFYLCAWRTGRGYGYTFGSGTRLTVV.

This clone was picked up a small number of times. The chain employs TRBV11-2 and TRBJ2-1, with 11 bases lining up with TRBD1. V dropped 5 bases and J dropped 6; count of bases not matched to a gene: 6. This CDR3 contains 15 residues. CDR1 and CDR2 (germline): SGHAT, FQNNGV. The CDR3 sequence: CASSPGQGAGNEQFF. DNA for the CDR3: TGTGCCAGCAGCCCAGGACAGGGGGCTGGCAATGAGCAGTTCTTC.

The chain has TRBV15 and TRBJ2-5, with D hard to call. The CDR3 has 15 residues. Germline V gene sequence: CDR1 LNHNV, CDR2 YYDKDF (reference sequence). V lost 3 bases, J lost 2 bases, and 13 bases lay in between. CDR3 region: CATSRRTSGQETQYF. The CDR3, as DNA: TGTGCCACCAGCAGGAGGACGTCGGGTCAAGAGACCCAGTACTTC.

V usage is TRBV6-6 and J usage is TRBJ1-1, with D possibly being TRBD1 (6 bases). Germline V gene lookup returns CDR1 MNHNY and CDR2 SVGAGI (reference sequence). The CDR3 sequence is 13 residues long. Between the trimmed V and J ends, which lost 6 bases and 5 bases, there was a span of 13 bases. CDR3 amino acids: CASSLQGRTEAFF. The CDR3 DNA reads as TGTGCCAGCAGCCTGCAGGGGAGGACTGAAGCTTTCTTT.

V usage is TRBV7-6 and J usage is TRBJ2-1; 10 positions agree with TRBD2. The J segment lost 2 bases and the V segment lost 6 bases, leaving 4 bases of the junction unmatched. Germline-derived CDR1 and CDR2 are SGHVS and FNYEAQ. This CDR3 is 15 amino acids long. In DNA form, the CDR3 reads TGTGCCAGCAGTCCTACTAGCGGGGCCTACAATGAGCAGTTCTTC. It codes for CASSPTSGAYNEQFF.

This clone has only a few counts. The V and J genes are TRBV5-4 and TRBJ1-4; D uncertain. CDR3 length: 15 amino acids. V lost 4 bases to trimming and J lost 5 bases, with 15 bases between them. The germline CDR1 and CDR2 sequences are SGHNT and YYREEE (reference sequence). This CDR3 is CASSPQPTFNEKLFF. DNA for the CDR3: TGTGCCAGCAGCCCCCAGCCCACATTCAATGAAAAACTGTTTTTT.

This chain connects TRBV29-1 to TRBJ1-1; the D gene is possibly TRBD1 (5 bases). Trimming stripped 4 bases from V and 1 base from J, with 16 bases between. CDR1 is SQVTM, CDR2 ANQGSEA, per germline. This CDR3 has 15 amino acids. The CDR3 protein is CSVGGYRGQNTEAFF. CDR3 sequence (DNA): TGCAGCGTTGGTGGGTACCGGGGCCAGAACACTGAAGCTTTCTTT.

The chain joins TRBV5-5 to TRBJ1-1; the D gene is possibly TRBD1 (6 bases). CDR1 SGHKS and CDR2 YYEKEE come from the germline V gene (reference sequence). The ends were cut back, 5 bases at V and 2 bases at J, with 10 bases in the middle. The CDR3 length is 13 residues. CDR3 sequence reads: CASSSRGNTEAFF. The CDR3 bases are TGTGCCAGCAGTTCCAGGGGCAACACTGAAGCTTTCTTT.